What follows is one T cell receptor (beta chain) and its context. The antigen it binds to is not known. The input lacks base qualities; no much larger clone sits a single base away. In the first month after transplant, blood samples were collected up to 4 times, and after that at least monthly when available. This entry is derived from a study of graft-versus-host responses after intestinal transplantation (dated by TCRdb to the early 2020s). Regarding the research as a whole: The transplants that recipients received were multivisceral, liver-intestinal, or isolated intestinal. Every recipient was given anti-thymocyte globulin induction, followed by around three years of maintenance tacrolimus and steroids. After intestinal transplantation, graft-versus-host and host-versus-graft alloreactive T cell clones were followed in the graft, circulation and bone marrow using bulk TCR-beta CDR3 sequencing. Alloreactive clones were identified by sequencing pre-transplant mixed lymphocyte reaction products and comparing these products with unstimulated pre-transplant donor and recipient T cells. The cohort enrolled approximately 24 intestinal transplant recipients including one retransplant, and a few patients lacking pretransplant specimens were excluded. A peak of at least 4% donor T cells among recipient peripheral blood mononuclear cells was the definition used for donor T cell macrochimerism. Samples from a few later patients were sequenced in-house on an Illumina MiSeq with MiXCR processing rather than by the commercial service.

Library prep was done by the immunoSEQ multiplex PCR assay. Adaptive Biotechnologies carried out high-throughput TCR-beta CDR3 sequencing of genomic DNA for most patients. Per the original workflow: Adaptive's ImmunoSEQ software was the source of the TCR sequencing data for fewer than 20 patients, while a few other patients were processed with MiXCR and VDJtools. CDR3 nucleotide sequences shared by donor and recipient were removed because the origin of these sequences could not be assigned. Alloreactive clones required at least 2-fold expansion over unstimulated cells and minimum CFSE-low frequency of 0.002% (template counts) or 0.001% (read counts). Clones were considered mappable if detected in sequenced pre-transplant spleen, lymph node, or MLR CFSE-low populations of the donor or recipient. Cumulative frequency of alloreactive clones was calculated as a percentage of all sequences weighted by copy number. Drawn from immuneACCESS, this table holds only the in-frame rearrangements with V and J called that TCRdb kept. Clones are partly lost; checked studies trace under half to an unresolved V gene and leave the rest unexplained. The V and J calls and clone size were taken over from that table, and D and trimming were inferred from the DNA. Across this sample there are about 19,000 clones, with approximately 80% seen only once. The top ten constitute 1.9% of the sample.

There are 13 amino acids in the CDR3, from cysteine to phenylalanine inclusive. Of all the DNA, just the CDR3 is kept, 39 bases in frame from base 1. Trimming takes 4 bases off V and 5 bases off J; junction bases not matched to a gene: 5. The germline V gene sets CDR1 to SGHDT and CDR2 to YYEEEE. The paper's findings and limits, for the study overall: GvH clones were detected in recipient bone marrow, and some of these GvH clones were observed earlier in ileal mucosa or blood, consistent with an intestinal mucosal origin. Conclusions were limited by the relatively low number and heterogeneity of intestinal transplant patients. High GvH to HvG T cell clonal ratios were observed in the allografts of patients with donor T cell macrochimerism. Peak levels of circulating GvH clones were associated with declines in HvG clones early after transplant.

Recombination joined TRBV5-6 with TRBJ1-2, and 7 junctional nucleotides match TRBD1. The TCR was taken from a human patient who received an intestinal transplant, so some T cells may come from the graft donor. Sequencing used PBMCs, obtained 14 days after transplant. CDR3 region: CASSDGTAYGYTF. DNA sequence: TGTGCCAGCAGCGACGGGACAGCGTATGGCTACACCTTC.